The present entry profiles one TCR beta chain with its context. No antigen is known for it. This sample was taken from a study of blood T cells in healthy people across ages. Sample-barcoded 5' priming and a J-beta primer mix drove a second PCR of about 6 to 12 cycles. Tagging of each cDNA molecule was performed by a template-switch adaptor with 12 random nucleotides. TCRdb independently ran MiXCR on the 5' RACE reads; one entry per CDR3 protein. The sample carries 1.5 million to 1.9 million distinct CDR3 sequences, under 55% recorded once. Findings of the study overall: Significant beta diversity loss was already apparent by age approximately 42, declining roughly linearly.

The receptor comes from a woman aged 18-30 years in good health. The material sequenced was blood.

The CDR3: CASSGQPWTQYF. The CDR3 DNA reads as TGTGCCAGCAGCGGACAGCCATGGACCCAGTACTTC. V and J are TRBV6-2 or TRBV6-3 and TRBJ2-5; perhaps TRBD1 as D (6 bases). This CDR3 has 12 amino acids. The V gene lost 6 bases and the J gene lost 7 bases, with 12 bases spanning the gap. Germline CDR1 MNHEY, CDR2 SVGEGT.